This T cell receptor (beta chain) was recovered during a study of neurological immune-mediated disorders. Notes on this clonotype: No antigen is known for it.

V shed 1 base, J shed 5 bases, and the junction held 4 bases outside the gene matches. Germline assignment: CDR1 SGHAT and CDR2 FQNNGV. The CDR3 is 15 residues long. Sequencing runs each yielded over 190 million TCR-beta sequences from 15-18 subjects. Using its own MiXCR run on the 5' RACE reads, TCRdb lists one record per CDR3 protein. There are over 45,000 distinct CDR3 sequences in the sample; around 3.4% occur only once, and under 6% lies in the top ten. The study's findings and limits: None of the features examined (clinical or MRI) was associated with the multiple sclerosis repertoire cluster. One related-CDR3 cluster, identified by phylogenetic grouping, held the repertoires of 18 of 34 multiple sclerosis patients and was a possible signature.

This TCR was recovered from a middle-aged man with multiple sclerosis. The chain recombines TRBV11-2 with TRBJ2-1, with 8 bases lining up with TRBD1. The sequencing input was PBMCs. CDR3 sequence reads: CASSLGQGTHNEQFF. In nucleotides, the CDR3 is TGTGCCAGCAGCTTAGGACAGGGGACCCACAATGAGCAGTTCTTC.